Described below is a single T cell receptor (beta chain) sequence and its context. Its antigen is unidentified. Treatment reported: roughly 19 received Ad26.COV2.S at low or high dose, single or two shots; 5 received placebo; per-sample allocation not given. Day 63 after the first vaccine or placebo injection was the time point for sampling. Repertoires were generated with immunoSEQ multiplex PCR, while TCRdb's copy carries only in-frame clones and drops some. Of roughly 460,000 clones listed, roughly nine tenths are singletons. Germline CDR1 and CDR2: MDHEN and SYDVKM. The V and J ends lost 1 base and 6 bases, in that order; junction bases with no gene match: 8. CDR3 length equals 16 residues. The record originates from a study of Ad26.COV2.S vaccination and SARS-CoV-2 variants. Broader study findings: The placebo group had lower spike-specific TCR breadth than the vaccine recipients did.

This sample comprised peripheral blood, obtained in a trial of Ad26.COV2.S vaccine versus placebo. This chain uses TRBV28 with TRBJ2-2; 7 positions agree with TRBD1. This clonotype was sampled from a person aged 18-65 years who received the Ad26.COV2.S COVID-19 vaccine or a placebo. The CDR3 bases are TGTGCCAGCAGTTTATCGCTAGGGGGCGCAGCCGGGGAGCTGTTTTTT. It specifies CASSLSLGGAAGELFF.